This T cell receptor beta chain was found in a study of cytomegalovirus exposure and HLA in healthy donors. The wider study: A prior analysis found 95 million to 140 million unique TCR beta sequences from 150 million to 200 million T cells.

CDR3 length: 14 amino acids. Looked up from germline, CDR1 is MDHEN and CDR2 is SYDVKM. The V gene end was trimmed by 2 bases and the J gene end by 2 bases; junction bases not matched to a gene: 2. Study results and caveats: Per a prior analysis, the majority of TCR beta V segments were productive roughly 90% or roughly 30% of the time. Likely technical artifact: a cluster of highly shared sequence variants. Presence/absence analyses took donor sequencing depth as roughly uniform.

Comments on this clone: Its target is unknown.

The PCR ran on 60 Vbeta and 13 Jbeta primers. Clones were read by immunoSEQ multiplex PCR, and TCRdb kept only the in-frame ones, dropping some. The table has 150,000 to 200,000 clones, 81% seen once. The sequence was collected from a woman under 30 in good health and CMV-seropositive. Sample: PBMCs. The chain combines TRBV28 with TRBJ1-2, with 7 bases fitting TRBD1. The CDR3 is CASSLRGQNYGYTF. The CDR3 DNA sequence: TGTGCCAGCAGTTTACGGGGACAGAACTATGGCTACACCTTC.